This T cell receptor beta chain originates from a study of blood T cell repertoires in COVID-19. In the original analysis: Amplification of reference gene primers provided the estimated nucleated cell counts. Clones were read by immunoSEQ multiplex PCR, and TCRdb kept only the in-frame ones, dropping some. D and trimming come from the DNA, and the V and J calls and clone size come from that table. The table records 150,000 to 200,000 clones, 87% of them present only once. The CDR3 spans 15 residues. The junction had 10 bases not matched to a gene; V was cut back by 6 bases and J by 4 bases. From germline, CDR1 is MDHEN and CDR2 SYDVKM.

The TCR originated in a human donor in a cohort sampled during active COVID-19. The chain employs TRBV28 and TRBJ1-2, with 8 bases that match TRBD1. What was sequenced was peripheral blood. The CDR3 bases are TGTGCCAGCAGCCTCCCCCAGGGGGCAGCCTATGGCTACACCTTC. This gives the protein CASSLPQGAAYGYTF.